This T cell receptor (beta chain) was retrieved from a study of shared clonotypes between healthy human individuals. Findings and limits, study-wide: The researchers took only blood, and tissue repertoires probably look different. Estimated richness values were generally larger in naive subsets than in memory subsets.

A single count supports this clone. Antigen: not known. Other DNA sequences in this sample translate to the same CDR3. Authors' data handling: There were no quality scores in the junction-only immunoSEQ sequences, so filtering differed. This table comes from immunoSEQ multiplex PCR, and its TCRdb copy is limited to in-frame clones, with some not included. The DNA gave D and trimming, while V, J and clone size come from that table. The data contain hundreds of thousands of clones, approximately 79% of them singletons. The CDR3 consists of 14 residues. V shed 0 bases and J shed 4 bases, with 8 bases lying between them. The germline V gene has CDR1 SGHRS and CDR2 YFSETQ. Donors comprised only Caucasian adults living in Nashville, Tennessee.

V and J are TRBV5-1 and TRBJ2-1, with D hard to call. The specimen was memory CD4+ T cells sorted from blood. Subset reported: CD45RA-negative fraction. This clonotype was obtained from a woman under 40 in good health. DNA for the CDR3: TGCGCCAGCAGCTTGGGCGTGGAATACAATGAGCAGTTCTTC. It is translated as CASSLGVEYNEQFF.